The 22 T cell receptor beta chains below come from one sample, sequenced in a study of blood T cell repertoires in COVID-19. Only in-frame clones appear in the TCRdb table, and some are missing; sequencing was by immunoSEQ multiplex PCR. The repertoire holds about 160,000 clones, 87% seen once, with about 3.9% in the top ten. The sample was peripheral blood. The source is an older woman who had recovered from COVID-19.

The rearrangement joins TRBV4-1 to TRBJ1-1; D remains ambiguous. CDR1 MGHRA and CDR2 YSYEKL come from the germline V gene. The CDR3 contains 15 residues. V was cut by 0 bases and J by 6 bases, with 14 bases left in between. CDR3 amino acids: CASSQDLWSESEAFF. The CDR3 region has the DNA TGCGCCAGCAGCCAAGATCTCTGGTCGGAGTCTGAAGCTTTCTTT.

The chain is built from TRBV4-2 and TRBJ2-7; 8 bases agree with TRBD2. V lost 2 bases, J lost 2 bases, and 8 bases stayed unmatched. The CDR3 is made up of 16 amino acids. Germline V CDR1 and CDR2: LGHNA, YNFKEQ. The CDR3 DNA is TGTGCCAGCAGCCAATCATTAGCGGGGCCCACCTACGAGCAGTACTTC. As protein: CASSQSLAGPTYEQYF.

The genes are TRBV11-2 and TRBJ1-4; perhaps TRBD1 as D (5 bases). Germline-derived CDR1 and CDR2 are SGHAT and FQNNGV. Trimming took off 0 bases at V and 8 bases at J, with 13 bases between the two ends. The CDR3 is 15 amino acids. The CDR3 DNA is TGTGCCAGCAGCTTAGATCTCCAGGGAGGAGAAAAACTGTTTTTT. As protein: CASSLDLQGGEKLFF.

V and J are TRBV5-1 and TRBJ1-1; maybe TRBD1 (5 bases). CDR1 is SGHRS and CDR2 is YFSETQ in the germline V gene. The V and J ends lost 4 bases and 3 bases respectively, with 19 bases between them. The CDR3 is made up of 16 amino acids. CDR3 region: CASSGAAGIEYTEAFF. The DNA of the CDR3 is TGCGCCAGCAGCGGGGCCGCGGGGATCGAGTACACTGAAGCTTTCTTT.

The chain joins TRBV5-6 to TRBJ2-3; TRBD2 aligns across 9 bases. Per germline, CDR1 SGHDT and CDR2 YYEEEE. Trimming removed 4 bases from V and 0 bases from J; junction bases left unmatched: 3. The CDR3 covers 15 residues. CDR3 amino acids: CASSQSGGSTDTQYF. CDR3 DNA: TGTGCCAGCAGCCAAAGCGGGGGGAGCACAGATACGCAGTATTTT.

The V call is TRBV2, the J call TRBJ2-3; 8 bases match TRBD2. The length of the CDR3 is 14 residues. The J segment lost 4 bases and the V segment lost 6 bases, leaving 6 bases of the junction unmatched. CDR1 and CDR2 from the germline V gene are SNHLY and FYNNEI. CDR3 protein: CASRPGLEADTQYF. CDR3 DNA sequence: TGTGCCAGCAGACCGGGACTAGAGGCAGATACGCAGTATTTT.

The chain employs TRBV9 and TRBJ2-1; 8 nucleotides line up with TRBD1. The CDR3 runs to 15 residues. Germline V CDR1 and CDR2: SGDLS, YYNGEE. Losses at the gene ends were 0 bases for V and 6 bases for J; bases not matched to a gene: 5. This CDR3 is CASSVAAGGFNEQFF. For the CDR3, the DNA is TGTGCCAGCAGCGTAGCGGCAGGGGGCTTCAATGAGCAGTTCTTC. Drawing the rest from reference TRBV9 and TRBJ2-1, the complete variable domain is DSGVTQTPKHLITATGQRVTLRCSPRSGDLSVYWYQQSLDQGLQFLIQYYNGEERAKGNILERFSAQQFPDLHSELNLSSLELGDSALYFCASSVAAGGFNEQFFGPGTRLTVL.

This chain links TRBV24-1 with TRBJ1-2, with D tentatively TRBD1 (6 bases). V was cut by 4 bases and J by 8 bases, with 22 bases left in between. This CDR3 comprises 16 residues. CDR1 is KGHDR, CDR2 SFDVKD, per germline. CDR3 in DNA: TGTGCCACCAGTGAGCATGAAAGTACAGGGCAGGACGGCTACACCTTC. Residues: CATSEHESTGQDGYTF.

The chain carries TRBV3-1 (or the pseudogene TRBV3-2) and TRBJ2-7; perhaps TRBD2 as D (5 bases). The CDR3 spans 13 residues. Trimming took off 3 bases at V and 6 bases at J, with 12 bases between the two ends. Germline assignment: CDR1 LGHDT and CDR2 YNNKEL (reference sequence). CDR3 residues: CASSHGVLGEQYF. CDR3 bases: TGTGCCAGCAGCCATGGGGTACTAGGCGAGCAGTACTTC.

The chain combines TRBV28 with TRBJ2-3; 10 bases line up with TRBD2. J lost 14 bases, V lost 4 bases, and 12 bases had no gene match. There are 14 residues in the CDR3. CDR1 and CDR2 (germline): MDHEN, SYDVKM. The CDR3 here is CASSYGALAGEGYF. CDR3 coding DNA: TGTGCCAGCAGTTATGGGGCCCTAGCGGGAGAGGGGTATTTT.

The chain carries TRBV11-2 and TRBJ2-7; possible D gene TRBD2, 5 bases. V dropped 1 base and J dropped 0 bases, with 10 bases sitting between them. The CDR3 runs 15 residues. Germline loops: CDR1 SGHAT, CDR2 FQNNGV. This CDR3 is CASSLGPGSSYEQYF. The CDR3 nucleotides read TGTGCCAGCAGCTTAGGCCCGGGGAGCTCCTACGAGCAGTACTTC.

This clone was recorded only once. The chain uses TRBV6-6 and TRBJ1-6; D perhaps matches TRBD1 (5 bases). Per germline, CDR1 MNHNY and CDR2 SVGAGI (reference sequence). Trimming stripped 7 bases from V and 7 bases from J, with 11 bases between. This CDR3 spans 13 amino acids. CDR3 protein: CASTRQGNSPLHF. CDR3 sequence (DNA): TGTGCCAGCACGCGGCAGGGCAATTCACCCCTCCACTTT.

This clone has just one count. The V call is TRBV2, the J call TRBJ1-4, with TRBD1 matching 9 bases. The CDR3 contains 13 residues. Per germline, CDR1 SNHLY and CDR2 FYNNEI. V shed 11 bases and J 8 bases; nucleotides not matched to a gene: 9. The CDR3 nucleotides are TGTGCCGGAGGGACAGGGCAAAGAGAAAAACTGTTTTTT. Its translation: CAGGTGQREKLFF.

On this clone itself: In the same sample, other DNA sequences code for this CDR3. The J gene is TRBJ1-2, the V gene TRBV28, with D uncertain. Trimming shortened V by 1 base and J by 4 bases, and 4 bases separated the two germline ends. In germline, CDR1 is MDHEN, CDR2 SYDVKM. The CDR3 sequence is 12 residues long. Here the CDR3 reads CASSLSGYGYTF. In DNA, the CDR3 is TGTGCCAGCAGTTTATCGGGCTATGGCTACACCTTC.

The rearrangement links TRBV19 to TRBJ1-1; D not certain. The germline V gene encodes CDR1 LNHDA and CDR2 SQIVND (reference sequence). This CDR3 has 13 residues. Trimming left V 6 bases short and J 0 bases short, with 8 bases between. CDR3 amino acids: CASRINLNTEAFF. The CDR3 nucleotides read TGTGCCAGTAGGATAAACTTGAACACTGAAGCTTTCTTT. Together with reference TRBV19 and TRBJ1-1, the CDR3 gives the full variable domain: DGGITQSPKYLFRKEGQNVTLSCEQNLNHDAMYWYRQDPGQGLRLIYYSQIVNDFQKGDIAEGYSVSREKKESFPLTVTSAQKNPTAFYLCASRINLNTEAFFGQGTRLTVV.

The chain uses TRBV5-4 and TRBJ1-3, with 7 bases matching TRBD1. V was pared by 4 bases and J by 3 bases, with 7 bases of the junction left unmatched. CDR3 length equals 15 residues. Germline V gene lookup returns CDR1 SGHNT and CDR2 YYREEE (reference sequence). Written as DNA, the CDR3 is TGTGCCAGCAGCCTGACAGGGACGCGTGGAAACACCATATATTTT. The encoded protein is CASSLTGTRGNTIYF.

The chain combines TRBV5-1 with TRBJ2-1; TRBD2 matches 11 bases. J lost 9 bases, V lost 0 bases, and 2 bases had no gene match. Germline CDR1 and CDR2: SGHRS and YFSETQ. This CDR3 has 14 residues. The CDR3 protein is CASSLDGTSGEQFF. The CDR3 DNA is TGCGCCAGCAGCTTGGATGGGACTAGCGGTGAGCAGTTCTTC.

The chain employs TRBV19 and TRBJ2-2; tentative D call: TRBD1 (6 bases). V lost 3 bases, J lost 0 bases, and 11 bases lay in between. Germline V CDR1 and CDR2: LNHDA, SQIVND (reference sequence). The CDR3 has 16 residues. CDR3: CASSMGTLTNTGELFF. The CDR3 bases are TGTGCCAGTAGTATGGGGACACTTACGAACACCGGGGAGCTGTTTTTT.

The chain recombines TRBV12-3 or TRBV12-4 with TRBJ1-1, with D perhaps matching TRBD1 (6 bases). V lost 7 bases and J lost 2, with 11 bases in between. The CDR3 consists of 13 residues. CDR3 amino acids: CASTGQPNTEAFF. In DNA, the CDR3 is TGTGCCAGCACTGGACAGCCTAACACTGAAGCTTTCTTT.

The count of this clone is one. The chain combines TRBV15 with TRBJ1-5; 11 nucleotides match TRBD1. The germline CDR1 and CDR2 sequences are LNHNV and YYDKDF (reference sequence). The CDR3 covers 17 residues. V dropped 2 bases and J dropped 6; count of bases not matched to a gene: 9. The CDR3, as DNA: TGTGCCACCAGCAGATACGGGACAGGGGGTGGGTCTCAGCCCCAGCATTTT. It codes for CATSRYGTGGGSQPQHF.

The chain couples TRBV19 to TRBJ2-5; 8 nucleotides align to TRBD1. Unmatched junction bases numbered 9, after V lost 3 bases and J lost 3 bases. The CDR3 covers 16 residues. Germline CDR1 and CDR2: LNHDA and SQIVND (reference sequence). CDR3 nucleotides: TGTGCCAGTAGTATTTCTGCAGGGGGCGGGGAAGAGACCCAGTACTTC. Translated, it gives CASSISAGGGEETQYF.

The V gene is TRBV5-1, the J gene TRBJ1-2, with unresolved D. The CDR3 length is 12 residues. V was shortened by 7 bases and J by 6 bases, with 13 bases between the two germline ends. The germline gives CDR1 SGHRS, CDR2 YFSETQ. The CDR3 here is CASGPTGDGYTF. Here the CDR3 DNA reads TGCGCCAGCGGGCCCACCGGCGATGGCTACACCTTC. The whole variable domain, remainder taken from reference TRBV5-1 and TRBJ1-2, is KAGVTQTPRYLIKTRGQQVTLSCSPISGHRSVSWYQQTPGQGLQFLFEYFSETQRNKGNFPGRFSGRQFSNSRSEMNVSTLELGDSALYLCASGPTGDGYTFGSGTRLTVV.